The 8 T cell receptor beta chains presented below share a single source sample, sequenced in a study of blood T cell repertoires in COVID-19. TCRdb keeps only in-frame clones here, not all; method: immunoSEQ multiplex PCR. This sample has some 80,000 clones, with over 75% found just once. Sample: peripheral blood. The receptors were gathered from a human donor in a cohort sampled during active COVID-19.

The gene calls are TRBV5-6 and TRBJ2-7; no reliable D call. In germline, CDR1 is SGHDT, CDR2 YYEEEE. CDR3 size: 12 residues. The V end lost 0 bases, the J end lost 5 bases, and 6 bases lay between the germline ends. This chain's CDR3 is CASSLATNEQYF. In DNA form, the CDR3 reads TGTGCCAGCAGCTTGGCAACAAACGAGCAGTACTTC.

CDR3 region: CASSFSGVEKLFF. The CDR3 coding sequence is TGTGCCAGCAGTTTCAGCGGGGTTGAAAAACTGTTTTTT. The genes are TRBV12-3 or TRBV12-4 and TRBJ1-4; the D is unclear. The CDR3 is 13 residues long. V was pared by 3 bases and J by 7 bases, with 9 bases between.

This chain uses TRBV10-3 with TRBJ1-2, with 7 bases lining up with TRBD1. The CDR3 consists of 14 residues. V gave up 0 bases and J gave up 3 bases; unmatched junction bases: 1. Germline CDR1 is ENHRY and CDR2 is SYGVKD. CDR3 sequence: CAISESDRYYGYTF. CDR3 bases: TGTGCCATCAGTGAGTCGGACAGGTACTATGGCTACACCTTC.

This chain connects TRBV7-2 to TRBJ2-5; D possibly corresponds to TRBD2 (6 bases). The germline V and J ends were trimmed by 5 bases and 5 bases, with 18 bases remaining between them. The length of the CDR3 is 15 residues. Germline CDR1 and CDR2: SGHTA and FQGNSA. The CDR3 nucleotides are TGTGCCAGCAGCCCTCGGGGGACCCAGGCGGAGACCCAGTACTTC. Protein: CASSPRGTQAETQYF. The whole variable domain, remainder taken from reference TRBV7-2 and TRBJ2-5, is GAGVSQSPSNKVTEKGKDVELRCDPISGHTALYWYRQSLGQGLEFLIYFQGNSAPDKSGLPSDRFSAERTGGSVSTLTIQRTQQEDSAVYLCASSPRGTQAETQYFGPGTRLLVL.

Only a few counts were recorded for this clone. V is TRBV5-1 and J is TRBJ1-6; 7 nucleotides line up with TRBD1. This CDR3 is 12 amino acids long. V lost 4 bases to trimming and J lost 11 bases; unmatched junction nucleotides: 3. CDR1 is SGHRS and CDR2 is YFSETQ in the germline V gene. The CDR3, as DNA: TGCGCCAGCAGCCATACAGGGGCACCCCTCCACTTT. Protein product: CASSHTGAPLHF.

The chain uses TRBV9 and TRBJ1-3; 8 positions agree with TRBD1. This CDR3 has 17 amino acids. The V gene end was trimmed by 4 bases and the J gene end by 0 bases; junction bases not matched to a gene: 9. CDR1 and CDR2 (germline): SGDLS, YYNGEE. The CDR3 region has the DNA TGTGCCAGCAGCCTAGGGGAAGACAGGGGCTCTGGAAACACCATATATTTT. Translation: CASSLGEDRGSGNTIYF.

The CDR3 DNA reads as TGTGCCAGCAGTTTCCGCGGGGATGAGCAGTTCTTC. As protein: CASSFRGDEQFF. The chain joins TRBV27 to TRBJ2-1, with D perhaps matching TRBD2 (6 bases). Trimming stripped 3 bases from V and 8 bases from J, with 8 bases between. Germline assignment: CDR1 MNHEY and CDR2 SMNVEV (reference sequence). CDR3 length: 12 residues.

V gene TRBV21-1 combines with J gene TRBJ2-5; the D call TRBD2 from the table was never checked on the DNA. TRBV21-1 corresponds to a pseudogene. This CDR3 comprises 18 residues. CDR3 sequence reads: CASSPTGGLAGVQETQYF. The CDR3 nucleotides read TGTGCCAGCAGCCCCACCGGCGGGCTAGCGGGGGTCCAAGAGACCCAGTACTTC.